This T cell receptor (beta chain) derives from a study of blood T cell repertoires in COVID-19 (dated by TCRdb to 2018 to 2021). Context from the whole study: The collaborator samples originated in the United States, Italy and Spain and spanned the acute and convalescent phases of COVID-19. The prospective study material was composed of cDNA or gDNA derived from T cells, B-cell-depleted T cells, or PBMCs. The dataset comprised deeply sampled blood TCRbeta repertoires from subjects exposed to, actively infected with, or recovered from COVID-19. The repertoires were released in a freely available public database intended as a resource for research on the immune response to SARS-CoV-2. The samples were drawn from two sources: the first 160 participants of the ongoing ImmuneRACE study, and 1,200 or so subjects contributed by 6 global collaborators. A de-identified subject ID, COVID-19 status, age in years and sex were almost always included in the sample metadata. Where HLA class I and class II types were available, the types were taken from metadata supplied by the sample provider, not from assay-based typing. General conclusions and limits of the study: How much clinical and demographic metadata was included differed by source and by participant, and the metadata was provided uncurated.

TCRbeta CDR3 regions were amplified from genomic DNA by means of the immunoSEQ Assay, a bias-controlled multiplex PCR. Per the source publication's procedure: The number of nucleated cells in each sample was estimated from the amplification of reference gene primers within the assay. To quantify the absolute abundance of each unique TCRbeta CDR3 rearrangement, sequence reads were collapsed and filtered. Productive Simpson clonality was computed per sample as the square root of Simpson's diversity index over productive rearrangements. What TCRdb holds here is the immuneACCESS table cut down to in-frame rearrangements. Part of the clones is not present; checked against another copy, under half of the missing clones reflect an unresolved V gene, and the others are unexplained. V, J and clone size were drawn from that table, and D and trimming were deduced from the DNA. This sample is represented by around 100,000 clones; around 84% of them were singletons. The biggest ten clones account for 9.5% to 15% of the sample.

Whole blood was collected in K2EDTA tubes by collaborating institutions according to the institutions' own protocols. For TCRbeta analysis, collaborator samples were shipped as frozen whole blood, as isolated PBMCs, or as DNA extracted from either sample type. Concerning this clone: There is no known antigen for this receptor. Base qualities are not provided; no much larger clone lies one nucleotide away.

The CDR3 covers 13 residues, taking in both the cysteine and the phenylalanine. Here the CDR3 DNA is all that survives: 39 bases in frame from base 1. Deletion took 2 bases off V and 4 bases off J, with a span of 9 bases between the germline ends. The germline V gene supplies CDR1 MNHEY and CDR2 SVGAGI. The sequencing input was peripheral blood. Recombination linked TRBV6-5 to TRBJ2-7; no confident D gene assignment can be made. This clonotype originated in a human donor in a cohort sampled during active COVID-19. The nucleotide sequence reads TGTGCCAGCAGTTACCTAGGCTCTTACGAGCAGTACTTC. It translates to CASSYLGSYEQYF.